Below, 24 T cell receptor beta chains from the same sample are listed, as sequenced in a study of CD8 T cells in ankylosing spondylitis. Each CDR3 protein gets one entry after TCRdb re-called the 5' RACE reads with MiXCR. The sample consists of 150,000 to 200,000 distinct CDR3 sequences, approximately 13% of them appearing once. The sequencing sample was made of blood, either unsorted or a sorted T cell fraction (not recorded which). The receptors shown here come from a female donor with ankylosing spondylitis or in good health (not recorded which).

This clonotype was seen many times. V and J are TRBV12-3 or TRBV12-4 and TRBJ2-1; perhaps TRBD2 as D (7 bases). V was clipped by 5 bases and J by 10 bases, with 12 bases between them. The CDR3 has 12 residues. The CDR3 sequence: CASSTGTTEQFF. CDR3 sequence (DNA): TGTGCCAGCAGTACAGGGACTACAGAGCAGTTCTTC.

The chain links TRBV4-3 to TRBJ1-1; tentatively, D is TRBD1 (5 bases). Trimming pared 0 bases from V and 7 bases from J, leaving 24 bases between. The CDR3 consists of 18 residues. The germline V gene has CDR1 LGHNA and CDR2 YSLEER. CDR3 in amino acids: CASSQEVSIGTGSDEAFF. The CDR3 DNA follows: TGCGCCAGCAGCCAAGAAGTATCGATAGGGACCGGGTCTGATGAAGCTTTCTTT.

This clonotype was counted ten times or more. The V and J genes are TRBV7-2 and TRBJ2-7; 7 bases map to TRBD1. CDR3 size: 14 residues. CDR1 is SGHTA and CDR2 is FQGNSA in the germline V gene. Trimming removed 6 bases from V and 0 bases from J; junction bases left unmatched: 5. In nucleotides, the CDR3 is TGTGCCAGCAGACAAAACAGGGGCTCCTACGAGCAGTACTTC. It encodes CASRQNRGSYEQYF.

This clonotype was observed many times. The CDR3 loop is CASSLGQVNEQFF. The CDR3 DNA is TGTGCCAGCAGTCTGGGACAGGTCAATGAGCAGTTCTTC. The chain couples TRBV2 to TRBJ2-1; 8 bases align to TRBD1. V was pared by 5 bases and J by 6 bases, with 3 bases of the junction left unmatched. CDR1 and CDR2 from the germline V gene are SNHLY and FYNNEI. This CDR3 comprises 13 residues.

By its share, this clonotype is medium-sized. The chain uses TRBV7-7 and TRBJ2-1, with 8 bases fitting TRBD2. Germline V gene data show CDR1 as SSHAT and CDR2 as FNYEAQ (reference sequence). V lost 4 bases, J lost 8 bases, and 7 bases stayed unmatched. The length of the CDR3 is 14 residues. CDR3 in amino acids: CASSSGGTSDEQFF. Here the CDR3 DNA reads TGTGCCAGCAGCTCCGGTGGGACTAGTGATGAGCAGTTCTTC.

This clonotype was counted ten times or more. CDR3 nucleotides: TGTGCCAGCAGTCACGGGACAGGGGAGGGGGAAAAACTGTTTTTT. This codes for CASSHGTGEGEKLFF. The chain employs TRBV28 and TRBJ1-4; 10 bases match TRBD1. CDR1 is MDHEN and CDR2 is SYDVKM in the germline V gene. After removal of 5 bases from V and 8 bases from J, the junction contained 8 bases not matched to a gene. The CDR3 is made up of 15 amino acids. Together with reference TRBV28 and TRBJ1-4, the CDR3 gives the full variable domain: DVKVTQSSRYLVKRTGEKVFLECVQDMDHENMFWYRQDPGLGLRLIYFSYDVKMKEKGDIPEGYSVSREKKERFSLILESASTNQTSMYLCASSHGTGEGEKLFFGSGTQLSVL.

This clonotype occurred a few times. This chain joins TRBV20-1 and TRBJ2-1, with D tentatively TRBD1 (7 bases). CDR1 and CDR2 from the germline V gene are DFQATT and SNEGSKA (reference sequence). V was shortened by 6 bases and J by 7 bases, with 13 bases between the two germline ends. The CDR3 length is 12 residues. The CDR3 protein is CSAAPGGNEQFF. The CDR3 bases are TGCAGTGCCGCGCCAGGGGGGAATGAGCAGTTCTTC.

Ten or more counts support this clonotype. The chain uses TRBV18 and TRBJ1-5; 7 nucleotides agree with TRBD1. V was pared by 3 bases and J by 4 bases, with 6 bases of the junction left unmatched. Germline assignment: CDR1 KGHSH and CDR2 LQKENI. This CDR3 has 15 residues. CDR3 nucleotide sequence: TGTGCCAGCTCACCCTCGACAGGGTCTAATCAGCCCCAGCATTTT. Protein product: CASSPSTGSNQPQHF.

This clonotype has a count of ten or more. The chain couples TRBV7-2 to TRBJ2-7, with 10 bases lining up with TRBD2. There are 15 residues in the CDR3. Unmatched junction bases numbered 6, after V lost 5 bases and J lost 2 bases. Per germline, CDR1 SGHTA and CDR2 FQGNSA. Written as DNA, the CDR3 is TGTGCCAGCAGCGCTATAGCGGGAGGTCCCTACGAGCAGTACTTC. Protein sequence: CASSAIAGGPYEQYF.

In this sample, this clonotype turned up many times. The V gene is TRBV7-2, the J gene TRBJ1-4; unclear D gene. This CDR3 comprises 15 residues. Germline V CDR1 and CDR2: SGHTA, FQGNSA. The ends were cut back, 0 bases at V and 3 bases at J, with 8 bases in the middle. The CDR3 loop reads CASSLAPPPNEKLFF. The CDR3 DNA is TGTGCCAGCAGCTTAGCGCCACCCCCTAATGAAAAACTGTTTTTT. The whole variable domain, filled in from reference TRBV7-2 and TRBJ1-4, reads GAGVSQSPSNKVTEKGKDVELRCDPISGHTALYWYRQSLGQGLEFLIYFQGNSAPDKSGLPSDRFSAERTGGSVSTLTIQRTQQEDSAVYLCASSLAPPPNEKLFFGSGTQLSVL.

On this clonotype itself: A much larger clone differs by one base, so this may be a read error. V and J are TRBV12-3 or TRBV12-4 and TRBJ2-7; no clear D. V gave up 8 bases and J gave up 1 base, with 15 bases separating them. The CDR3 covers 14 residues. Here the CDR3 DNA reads TGTGCCAGCGGCATTAATGCGGATTCCTACGAGCAGTACTTC. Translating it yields CASGINADSYEQYF.

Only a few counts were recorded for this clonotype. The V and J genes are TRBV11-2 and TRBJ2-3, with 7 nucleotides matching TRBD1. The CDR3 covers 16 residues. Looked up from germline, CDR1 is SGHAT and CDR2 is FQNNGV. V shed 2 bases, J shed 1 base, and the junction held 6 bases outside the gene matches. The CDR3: CASSLPTGTGTDTQYF. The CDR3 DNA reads TGTGCCAGCAGCTTACCCACCGGGACAGGCACAGATACGCAGTATTTT.

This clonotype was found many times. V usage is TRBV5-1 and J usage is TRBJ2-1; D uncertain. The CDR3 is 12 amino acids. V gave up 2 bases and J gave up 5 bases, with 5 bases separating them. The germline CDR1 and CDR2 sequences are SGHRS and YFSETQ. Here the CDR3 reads CASSFHNNEQFF. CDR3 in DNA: TGCGCCAGCAGCTTCCATAACAATGAGCAGTTCTTC. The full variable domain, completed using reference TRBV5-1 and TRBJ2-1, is KAGVTQTPRYLIKTRGQQVTLSCSPISGHRSVSWYQQTPGQGLQFLFEYFSETQRNKGNFPGRFSGRQFSNSRSEMNVSTLELGDSALYLCASSFHNNEQFFGPGTRLTVL.

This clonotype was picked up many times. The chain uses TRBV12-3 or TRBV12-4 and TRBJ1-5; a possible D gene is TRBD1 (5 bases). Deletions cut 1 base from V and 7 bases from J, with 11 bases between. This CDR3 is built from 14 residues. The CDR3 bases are TGTGCCAGCAGTTTAGGGTTCGGGGGACAGCCCCAGCATTTT. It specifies CASSLGFGGQPQHF.

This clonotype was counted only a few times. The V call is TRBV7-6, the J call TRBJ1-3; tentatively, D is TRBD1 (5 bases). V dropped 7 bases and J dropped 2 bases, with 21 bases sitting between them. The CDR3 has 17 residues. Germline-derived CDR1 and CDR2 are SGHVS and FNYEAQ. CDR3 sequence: CASTQGLPRGTGNTIYF. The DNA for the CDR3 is TGTGCCAGCACTCAAGGGCTACCTCGGGGGACTGGAAACACCATATATTTT.

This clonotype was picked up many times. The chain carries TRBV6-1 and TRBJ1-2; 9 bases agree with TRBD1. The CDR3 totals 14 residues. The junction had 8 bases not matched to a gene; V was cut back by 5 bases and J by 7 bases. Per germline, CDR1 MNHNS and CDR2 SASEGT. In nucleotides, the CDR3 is TGTGCCAGCAGTCCCACAGGGGGCGCGAGTGGCTACACCTTC. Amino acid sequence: CASSPTGGASGYTF.

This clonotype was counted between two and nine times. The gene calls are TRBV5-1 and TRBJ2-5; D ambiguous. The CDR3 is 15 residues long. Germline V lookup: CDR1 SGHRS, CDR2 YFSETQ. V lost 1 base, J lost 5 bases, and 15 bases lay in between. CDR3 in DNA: TGCGCCAGCAGCTTGTCCGGGCGGAACGCGGAGACCCAGTACTTC. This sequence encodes CASSLSGRNAETQYF.

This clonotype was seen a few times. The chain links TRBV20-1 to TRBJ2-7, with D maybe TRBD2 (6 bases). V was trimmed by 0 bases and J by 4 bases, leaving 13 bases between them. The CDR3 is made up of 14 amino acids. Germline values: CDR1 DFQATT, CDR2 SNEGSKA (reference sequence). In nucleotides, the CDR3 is TGCAGTGCTAGAGAGGCGGGACGTTCGTACGAGCAGTACTTC. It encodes CSAREAGRSYEQYF.

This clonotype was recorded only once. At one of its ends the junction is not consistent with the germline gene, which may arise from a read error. CDR3 loop: CVSSQPHADTQYF. The CDR3 DNA reads TGTGTCAGCAGCCAGCCACACGCGGATACGCAGTATTTT. The J gene is TRBJ2-3, the V gene TRBV14; D is ambiguous. There are 13 residues in the CDR3. The V gene's germline CDR1 is SGHDN and CDR2 FVKESK.

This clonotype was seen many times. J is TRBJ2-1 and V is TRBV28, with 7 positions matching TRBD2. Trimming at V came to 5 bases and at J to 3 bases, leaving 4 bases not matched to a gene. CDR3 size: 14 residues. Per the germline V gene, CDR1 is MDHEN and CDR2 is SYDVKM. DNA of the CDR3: TGTGCCAGCAGTCCCCGGACTAGCTACAATGAGCAGTTCTTC. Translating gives CASSPRTSYNEQFF.

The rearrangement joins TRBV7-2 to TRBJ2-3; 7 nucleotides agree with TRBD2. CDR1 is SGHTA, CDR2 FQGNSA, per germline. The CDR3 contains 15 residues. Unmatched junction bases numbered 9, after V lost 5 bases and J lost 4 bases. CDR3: CASSPGGRGADTQYF. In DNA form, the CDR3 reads TGTGCCAGCAGCCCGGGGGGAAGGGGTGCAGATACGCAGTATTTT.

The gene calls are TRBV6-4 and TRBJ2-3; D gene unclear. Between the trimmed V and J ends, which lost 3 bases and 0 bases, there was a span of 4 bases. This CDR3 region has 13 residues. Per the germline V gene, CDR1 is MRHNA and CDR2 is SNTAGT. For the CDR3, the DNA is TGTGCCAGCAGTGAGAGTAGCACAGATACGCAGTATTTT. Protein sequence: CASSESSTDTQYF.

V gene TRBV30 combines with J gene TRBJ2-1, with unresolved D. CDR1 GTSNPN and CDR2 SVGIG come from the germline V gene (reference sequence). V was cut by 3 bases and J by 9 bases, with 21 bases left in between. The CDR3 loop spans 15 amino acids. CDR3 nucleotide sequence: TGTGCCTGGAGCCCAACGGGCTTCACTCCCCCTGAGCAGTTCTTC. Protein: CAWSPTGFTPPEQFF.

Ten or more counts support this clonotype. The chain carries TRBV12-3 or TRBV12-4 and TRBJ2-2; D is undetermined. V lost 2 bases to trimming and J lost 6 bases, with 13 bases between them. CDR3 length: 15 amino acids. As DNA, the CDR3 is TGTGCCAGCAGTTTATCAGGATCCCGGGCCGGGGAGCTGTTTTTT. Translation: CASSLSGSRAGELFF.